These 28 T cell receptor beta chains were sequenced from one sample in a study of OX40 agonist ivuxolimab in advanced cancers. Some clones are missing from TCRdb's copy, which holds only in-frame ones; the method was immunoSEQ multiplex PCR. The sample gives tens of thousands of clones, 70% to 85% of which show up once; 1.5% to 2% is in the top ten. Source: CD4+ or CD8+ T cells sorted from blood, taken in a trial of the OX40 agonist ivuxolimab. Source of these receptors: an adult with an advanced solid tumor such as melanoma, head and neck, liver or kidney cancer.

The chain couples TRBV12-5 to TRBJ2-1, with D unresolved. Trimming removed 2 bases from V and 7 bases from J, with 6 bases in between. CDR1 and CDR2 (germline): LGHNT, FRNRAP. The CDR3 has 12 residues. This CDR3 reads CASGLRSNEQFF. The CDR3 DNA reads TGTGCTAGTGGTTTGCGGAGTAATGAGCAGTTCTTC.

The count of this clone is one. The chain has TRBV9 and TRBJ1-3, with D possibly being TRBD1 (6 bases). Trimming pared 4 bases from V and 0 bases from J, leaving 8 bases between. This CDR3 is 14 amino acids long. In germline, CDR1 is SGDLS, CDR2 YYNGEE. In DNA form, the CDR3 reads TGTGCCAGCAGCACAGGGTCCTCTGGAAACACCATATATTTT. This codes for CASSTGSSGNTIYF.

The chain joins TRBV18 to TRBJ1-6, with TRBD1 matching 8 bases. The CDR3 contains 16 residues. Germline V CDR1 and CDR2: KGHSH, LQKENI. V lost 6 bases and J lost 6; bases outside the gene matches: 10. The CDR3 reads CASSPLPDRVNSPLHF. CDR3 bases: TGTGCCAGCTCCCCCCTCCCGGACAGGGTTAATTCACCCCTCCACTTT.

This sequence joins TRBV7-2 and TRBJ1-1; weak D call: TRBD1 (5 bases). The CDR3 runs to 13 residues. Germline CDR1 is SGHTA and CDR2 is FQGNSA. The V gene lost 0 bases and the J gene lost 7 bases, with 9 bases spanning the gap. The CDR3 DNA reads as TGTGCCAGCAGCTTAGCGGGACTCATTGAAGCTTTCTTT. It codes for CASSLAGLIEAFF.

Turning to this clone: The identical CDR3 is also encoded by other nucleotide sequences in the sample. V and J are TRBV5-4 and TRBJ2-3, with 7 bases matching TRBD1. Germline trimming cut 4 bases from V and 4 bases from J; bases unmatched to any gene: 9. The CDR3 is 15 amino acids. Germline CDR1 reads SGHNT; CDR2 reads YYREEE (reference sequence). CDR3 loop: CASSQKNRGPDTQYF. The CDR3 DNA follows: TGTGCCAGCAGCCAGAAAAACAGGGGCCCAGATACGCAGTATTTT.

This chain joins TRBV5-5 and TRBJ1-3; D not certain. V lost 5 bases and J lost 0, with 6 bases in between. The CDR3 consists of 13 residues. Germline V CDR1 and CDR2: SGHKS, YYEKEE (reference sequence). DNA for the CDR3: TGTGCCAGCAGTTCCTACTCTGGAAACACCATATATTTT. This sequence encodes CASSSYSGNTIYF.

This chain joins TRBV6-4 and TRBJ1-3; no definite D call. This CDR3 region has 15 residues. Germline V gene sequence: CDR1 MRHNA, CDR2 SNTAGT. V lost 7 bases and J 0 bases, leaving 13 bases between the germline ends. CDR3 bases: TGTGCCAGCAATTTCGACTACAGCTCTGGAAACACCATATATTTT. Residues: CASNFDYSSGNTIYF.

This chain links TRBV5-6 with TRBJ2-3; D unresolved. This CDR3 contains 15 residues. V lost 0 bases and J lost 4, with 12 bases in between. CDR1 and CDR2 (germline): SGHDT, YYEEEE. The CDR3: CASSLGGYEPDTQYF. DNA of the CDR3: TGTGCCAGCAGCTTGGGTGGCTACGAACCAGATACGCAGTATTTT.

This chain links TRBV7-3 with TRBJ2-1; D is unresolved. This CDR3 is built from 13 residues. CDR1 and CDR2 from the germline V gene are SGHTA and FQGTGA. Trimming pared 5 bases from V and 10 bases from J, leaving 15 bases between. CDR3 DNA: TGTGCCAGCAGCCTCGAAGGGATGACAGAGCAGTTCTTC. This codes for CASSLEGMTEQFF.

This clone was observed a single time. The rearrangement joins TRBV9 to TRBJ2-1, with D hard to call. V lost 0 bases and J lost 0, with 7 bases in between. This CDR3 comprises 15 residues. CDR1 SGDLS and CDR2 YYNGEE come from the germline V gene. Here the CDR3 reads CASSVGIGSYNEQFF. The CDR3 DNA reads as TGTGCCAGCAGCGTAGGAATCGGCTCCTACAATGAGCAGTTCTTC.

This chain links TRBV5-4 with TRBJ2-3, with no clear D. V lost 6 bases and J lost 0, with 20 bases in between. The germline V gene has CDR1 SGHNT and CDR2 YYREEE (reference sequence). The CDR3 runs 17 residues. The CDR3 nucleotides are TGTGCCAGCACCCGTGGGCACCCTCGAGGCAGCACAGATACGCAGTATTTT. This sequence encodes CASTRGHPRGSTDTQYF.

This clone was observed once. V usage is TRBV6-1 and J usage is TRBJ2-3; 9 bases are a match to TRBD2. V was pared by 1 base and J by 0 bases, with 5 bases of the junction left unmatched. The germline V gene has CDR1 MNHNS and CDR2 SASEGT. This CDR3 is 17 amino acids long. The CDR3 loop reads CASSEVSAGGSTDTQYF. For the CDR3, the DNA is TGTGCCAGCAGTGAAGTTTCAGCGGGGGGTAGCACAGATACGCAGTATTTT.

This chain uses TRBV19 with TRBJ1-3; TRBD1 is a possible D gene (5 bases). Germline-derived CDR1 and CDR2 are LNHDA and SQIVND (reference sequence). This CDR3 is 17 amino acids long. The ends were cut back, 5 bases at V and 2 bases at J, with 19 bases in the middle. CDR3 DNA: TGTGCCAGTAGTCTAACGACGCAGGGTTTGACTGGAAACACCATATATTTT. Translating gives CASSLTTQGLTGNTIYF.

A single count supports this clone. V usage is TRBV30 and J usage is TRBJ1-6; no definite D call. Germline CDR1 is GTSNPN and CDR2 is SVGIG (reference sequence). The CDR3 consists of 15 residues. The germline V and J ends were trimmed by 1 base and 2 bases, with 9 bases remaining between them. The CDR3 DNA reads TGTGCCTGGAGTGCCCCGGGGACCTATAATTCACCCCTCCACTTT. Translation: CAWSAPGTYNSPLHF.

The chain has TRBV7-2 and TRBJ1-4; 9 bases are a match to TRBD1. CDR3 length equals 16 residues. With 0 bases clipped from V and 8 bases from J, the junction kept 7 bases outside the gene matches. Germline V lookup: CDR1 SGHTA, CDR2 FQGNSA. The DNA of the CDR3 is TGTGCCAGCAGCTTAGCAGGGACAGGGCTGATGGAAAAACTGTTTTTT. Encoded protein: CASSLAGTGLMEKLFF.

This chain uses TRBV6-1 with TRBJ1-1, with D perhaps matching TRBD1 (6 bases). Germline lookup yields CDR1 MNHNS and CDR2 SASEGT. V lost 7 bases to trimming and J lost 4 bases, with 13 bases between them. The CDR3 runs to 13 residues. The CDR3 sequence is CASNRQVGTEAFF. The CDR3, as DNA: TGTGCCAGCAATCGACAGGTTGGCACTGAAGCTTTCTTT.

The V and J genes are TRBV6-5 and TRBJ2-6, with 7 bases aligning to TRBD1. The CDR3 length is 15 residues. Unmatched junction bases numbered 1, after V lost 5 bases and J lost 0 bases. The germline gives CDR1 MNHEY, CDR2 SVGAGI. The chain's CDR3 is CASSRDSSGANVLTF. CDR3 bases: TGTGCCAGCAGTAGGGACAGCTCTGGGGCCAACGTCCTGACTTTC.

V usage is TRBV2 and J usage is TRBJ1-2; no clear D gene. This CDR3 comprises 17 residues. Germline lookup yields CDR1 SNHLY and CDR2 FYNNEI. Trimming stripped 8 bases from V and 1 base from J, with 23 bases between. CDR3 in amino acids: CASPARFGTTDNYGYTF. The CDR3 DNA is TGTGCCAGCCCAGCACGATTTGGAACAACTGATAACTATGGCTACACCTTC. Together with reference TRBV2 and TRBJ1-2, the CDR3 gives the full variable domain: EPEVTQTPSHQVTQMGQEVILRCVPISNHLYFYWYRQILGQKVEFLVSFYNNEISEKSEIFDDQFSVERPDGSNFTLKIRSTKLEDSAMYFCASPARFGTTDNYGYTFGSGTRLTVV.

In DNA form, the CDR3 reads TGTGCCAGCTCACCTCAAGAGACCCAGTACTTC. It translates to CASSPQETQYF. The genes are TRBV18 and TRBJ2-5; D is uncertain. The CDR3 is 11 residues long. V was pared by 3 bases and J by 2 bases, with 1 base between. Germline CDR1 is KGHSH and CDR2 is LQKENI. Complete variable domain (other parts from reference TRBV18 and TRBJ2-5): NAGVMQNPRHLVRRRGQEARLRCSPMKGHSHVYWYRQLPEEGLKFMVYLQKENIIDESGMPKERFSAEFPKEGPSILRIQQVVRGDSAAYFCASSPQETQYFGPGTRLLVL.

CDR3 amino acids: CASSLEQEYTEAFF. In DNA, the CDR3 is TGCGCCAGCAGCTTGGAACAGGAGTACACTGAAGCTTTCTTT. This chain uses TRBV5-1 with TRBJ1-1; D may be TRBD1 (5 bases). Trimming took 0 bases from V and 3 from J, leaving 9 bases between them. Germline V CDR1 and CDR2: SGHRS, YFSETQ. CDR3 length equals 14 residues.

This clone was recorded a few times. The chain uses TRBV13 and TRBJ1-1; D is uncertain. Trimming removed 5 bases at V and 6 bases at J, with 13 bases between. The CDR3 is 13 residues long. Germline values: CDR1 PRHDT, CDR2 FYEKMQ (reference sequence). CDR3 protein: CASSLIRLAEAFF. The CDR3 DNA sequence: TGTGCCAGCAGCCTTATACGACTTGCTGAAGCTTTCTTT.

This clone came up a few times. The chain has TRBV5-6 and TRBJ2-7, with TRBD1 matching 7 bases. The junction had 13 bases not matched to a gene; V was cut back by 4 bases and J by 12 bases. The CDR3 is made up of 13 amino acids. Germline V gene sequence: CDR1 SGHDT, CDR2 YYEEEE. For the CDR3, the DNA is TGTGCCAGCAGCCTTCGGACAGGAATTTTGGCGTACTTC. It translates to CASSLRTGILAYF.

The chain carries TRBV4-1 and TRBJ2-1; 8 bases match TRBD2. This CDR3 has 16 residues. The germline CDR1 and CDR2 sequences are MGHRA and YSYEKL. Trimming cost V 0 bases and J 4 bases; bases outside gene matches: 5. CDR3 region: CASSQDRAGVYNEQFF. In nucleotides, the CDR3 is TGCGCCAGCAGCCAAGATCGAGCGGGAGTGTACAATGAGCAGTTCTTC.

The chain has TRBV5-1 and TRBJ2-3; 9 positions match TRBD2. In germline, CDR1 is SGHRS, CDR2 YFSETQ. J was trimmed by 1 base and V by 0 bases; bases with no gene match: 15. The CDR3 covers 20 residues. The CDR3 region has the DNA TGCGCCAGCAGCTTGGGGGTAGCGGGGGCGCGGACTGCAGGCACAGATACGCAGTATTTT. Its translation is CASSLGVAGARTAGTDTQYF.

This clone counts as medium-sized. This chain joins TRBV6-1 and TRBJ1-5; D may be TRBD1 (6 bases). The length of the CDR3 is 16 residues. Trimming stripped 1 base from V and 6 bases from J, with 16 bases between. Germline-derived CDR1 and CDR2 are MNHNS and SASEGT. This CDR3 reads CASSEVVPGEGQPQHF. In DNA form, the CDR3 reads TGTGCCAGCAGTGAAGTAGTTCCAGGGGAAGGTCAGCCCCAGCATTTT.

This clone was observed once. This chain links TRBV10-3 with TRBJ1-5; perhaps TRBD1 as D (5 bases). Germline values: CDR1 ENHRY, CDR2 SYGVKD. The CDR3 has 13 amino acids. Trimming pared 6 bases from V and 5 bases from J, leaving 11 bases between. The CDR3 nucleotides are TGTGCCATCAGAGGGACGGACTATCAGCCCCAGCATTTT. This sequence encodes CAIRGTDYQPQHF.

The CDR3 region is CASSQEQGLTAQYF. In DNA form, the CDR3 reads TGTGCCAGCAGCCAAGAGCAGGGGTTAACGGCCCAGTACTTC. This chain joins TRBV4-2 and TRBJ2-5; maybe TRBD1 (6 bases). Per germline, CDR1 LGHNA and CDR2 YNFKEQ. CDR3 length equals 14 residues. Trimming removed 0 bases from V and 9 bases from J, with 14 bases in between.

CDR3 sequence (DNA): TGCAGTGCTAGGCTGAACACTGAAGCTTTCTTT. As protein: CSARLNTEAFF. V is TRBV20-1 and J is TRBJ1-1; D call uncertain. The CDR3 spans 11 residues. CDR1 and CDR2 (germline): DFQATT, SNEGSKA (reference sequence). V gave up 3 bases and J gave up 0 bases, with 2 bases separating them.